These 13 T cell receptor beta chains originate from one sample sequenced in a study of T-cell reconstitution after alpha-beta-depleted transplantation in children. For TCRbeta, the library was prepared with unique molecular identifiers. From the PCR reads, TCRdb called clonotypes with MiXCR, one entry per CDR3 protein. The table records more than 300,000 distinct CDR3 sequences, roughly 16% of them present only once. The starting material was PBMCs, mostly from graft donor cells, obtained 360 days after TCRalphabeta/CD19-depleted stem cell transplant. These receptors all stem from a male patient under 10 years old who had a stem cell transplant for acute lymphoblastic leukemia, so the T cells may come from the graft donor.

This clonotype was seen more than once but under ten times. The V call is TRBV4-1, the J call TRBJ2-1; D remains ambiguous. Looked up from germline, CDR1 is MGHRA and CDR2 is YSYEKL. Trimming removed 1 base from V and 6 bases from J, with 10 bases in between. The CDR3 is 14 residues long. Here the CDR3 DNA reads TGCGCCAGCAGCCAAGTTCAAGTCTCCAATGAGCAGTTCTTC. The encoded protein is CASSQVQVSNEQFF.

The chain employs TRBV20-1 and TRBJ2-7, with a tentative D call TRBD2 (5 bases). From germline, CDR1 is DFQATT and CDR2 SNEGSKA (reference sequence). Trimming left V 6 bases short and J 6 bases short, with 12 bases between. CDR3 size: 11 residues. The CDR3 loop is CSATDSLEQYF. CDR3 DNA: TGCAGTGCCACGGACTCCCTCGAGCAGTACTTC.

The rearrangement joins TRBV12-3 or TRBV12-4 to TRBJ2-7; 14 bases line up with TRBD2. V gave up 6 bases and J gave up 8 bases; unmatched junction bases: 6. The length of the CDR3 is 14 residues. The CDR3 nucleotides read TGTGCCAGCAGGGGGACTAGCGGGAGTCTAAAGCAGTACTTC. Translating it yields CASRGTSGSLKQYF.

The V call is TRBV5-6, the J call TRBJ2-5, with D perhaps TRBD2 (5 bases). Germline V gene lookup returns CDR1 SGHDT and CDR2 YYEEEE. The CDR3 covers 13 residues. Trimming removed 6 bases at V and 1 base at J, with 10 bases between. CDR3 coding DNA: TGTGCCAGCATCGGGAATCCCCAAGAGACCCAGTACTTC. This translates into CASIGNPQETQYF.

This chain links TRBV7-8 with TRBJ1-4; tentative D call: TRBD1 (6 bases). Germline-derived CDR1 and CDR2 are SGHVS and FQNEAQ. Trimming cost V 1 base and J 0 bases, with 18 bases left between them. The CDR3 totals 19 residues. This chain's CDR3 is CASSLVLGQTLSTNEKLFF. CDR3 DNA sequence: TGTGCCAGCAGCTTAGTTCTTGGACAGACGTTGTCAACTAATGAAAAACTGTTTTTT.

This clonotype was observed a few times. The chain has TRBV4-3 and TRBJ2-5; D possibly corresponds to TRBD1 (6 bases). Looked up from germline, CDR1 is LGHNA and CDR2 is YSLEER. This CDR3 has 14 amino acids. V was pared by 1 base and J by 1 base, with 7 bases between. CDR3: CASSQVGGQETQYF. CDR3 bases: TGCGCCAGCAGCCAAGTAGGGGGCCAAGAGACCCAGTACTTC.

This clonotype was observed at least ten times. The chain couples TRBV29-1 to TRBJ2-7, with TRBD2 as a possible D gene (6 bases). The germline gives CDR1 SQVTM, CDR2 ANQGSEA. The CDR3 is 13 amino acids. V was trimmed by 7 bases and J by 0 bases, leaving 13 bases between them. This CDR3 is CSARTTHSYEQYF. The DNA for the CDR3 is TGCAGCGCTCGGACTACTCACTCCTACGAGCAGTACTTC.

V gene TRBV20-1 combines with J gene TRBJ2-3; D possibly corresponds to TRBD2 (5 bases). The CDR3 extends over 13 amino acids. The V end lost 4 bases, the J end lost 5 bases, and 13 bases lay between the germline ends. Germline V lookup: CDR1 DFQATT, CDR2 SNEGSKA (reference sequence). This CDR3 is CSANPQAGDTQYF. CDR3 bases: TGCAGTGCTAATCCCCAGGCGGGAGATACGCAGTATTTT.

This clonotype appeared a few times. CDR3 protein: CASRASRAPNYGYTF. The CDR3 bases are TGCGCCAGCAGGGCCTCCAGGGCCCCTAACTATGGCTACACCTTC. The chain employs TRBV5-1 and TRBJ1-2; TRBD1 is a possible D gene (5 bases). CDR3 length: 15 amino acids. From germline, CDR1 is SGHRS and CDR2 YFSETQ. Trimming pared 5 bases from V and 0 bases from J, leaving 14 bases between.

This clonotype has ten or more counts. The chain employs TRBV7-9 and TRBJ1-5, with 7 bases fitting TRBD1. V lost 5 bases and J lost 3; bases outside the gene matches: 7. CDR1 is SEHNR and CDR2 is FQNEAQ in the germline V gene (reference sequence). The CDR3 loop spans 15 amino acids. In DNA form, the CDR3 reads TGTGCCAGCAGCGTCGGGACAGCTACCAATCAGCCCCAGCATTTT. This codes for CASSVGTATNQPQHF.

In its sample, this clonotype was seen a few times. The rearrangement uses TRBV27 and TRBJ1-5, with TRBD1 matching 11 bases. CDR1 MNHEY and CDR2 SMNVEV come from the germline V gene (reference sequence). J gave up 4 bases and V 4 bases, and 6 bases lay outside the gene matches. This CDR3 is 16 amino acids long. CDR3 sequence (DNA): TGTGCCAGCAGTTCTTGGACAGGGGGCTCGAATCAGCCCCAGCATTTT. It codes for CASSSWTGGSNQPQHF.

This rearrangement joins TRBV9 to TRBJ2-3; the match to TRBD2 covers 9 bases. Germline V gene sequence: CDR1 SGDLS, CDR2 YYNGEE. The CDR3 is made up of 16 amino acids. Losses at the gene ends were 3 bases for V and 4 bases for J; bases not matched to a gene: 9. The chain's CDR3 is CASSAQAGGGADTQYF. The CDR3 DNA is TGTGCCAGCAGCGCCCAAGCGGGAGGTGGCGCAGATACGCAGTATTTT. Full variable domain (rest looked up from reference TRBV9 and TRBJ2-3): DSGVTQTPKHLITATGQRVTLRCSPRSGDLSVYWYQQSLDQGLQFLIQYYNGEERAKGNILERFSAQQFPDLHSELNLSSLELGDSALYFCASSAQAGGGADTQYFGPGTRLTVL.

This clonotype came up many times. The gene calls are TRBV21-1 and TRBJ2-7; the D call in the table, TRBD1, was not verified against the DNA. TRBV21-1 is described as a pseudogene. The CDR3 is 13 residues long. The CDR3 DNA follows: TGTGCCAGCGCGGGCCAGTTCTCCTACGAGCAGTACTTC. Translating gives CASAGQFSYEQYF.